This section outlines one TCR beta chain sequence together with its context. Its antigen is unknown. Trimming at V came to 1 base and at J to 2 bases, leaving 9 bases not matched to a gene. CDR1 and CDR2 (germline): ENHRY, SYGVKD. This CDR3 has 19 amino acids. This record comes from a study of cytomegalovirus exposure and HLA in healthy donors. Overall study results and limits: DRB1 had the most TCR associations and HLA-C the fewest, a later analysis found, with rates varying by HLA locus. TCR beta sequences reportedly predicted most subjects' HLA-A and HLA-B alleles accurately. An assumption of roughly uniform sequencing depth across donors underlay the presence/absence analyses. A later analysis reportedly found that, within productive TCRs, an Asian-associated ancestry cluster had fewer N-insertions than the mean observed across the roughly 610 donors.

PCR involved 60 Vbeta and 13 Jbeta primers. This table comes from immunoSEQ multiplex PCR, and its TCRdb copy is limited to in-frame clones, with some not included. The sample holds approximately 300,000 clones; just under 85% are singletons and the top ten take about 2%. This receptor was taken from a woman aged 40 to 50 in good health and CMV-seropositive. The sequenced sample was PBMCs. The V gene is TRBV10-3, the J gene TRBJ2-2; the match to TRBD2 covers 11 bases. The CDR3 DNA sequence: TGTGCCATCAGTGAGTTTGCACCGGGACTAGCGGCCAACACCGGGGAGCTGTTTTTT. It specifies CAISEFAPGLAANTGELFF.